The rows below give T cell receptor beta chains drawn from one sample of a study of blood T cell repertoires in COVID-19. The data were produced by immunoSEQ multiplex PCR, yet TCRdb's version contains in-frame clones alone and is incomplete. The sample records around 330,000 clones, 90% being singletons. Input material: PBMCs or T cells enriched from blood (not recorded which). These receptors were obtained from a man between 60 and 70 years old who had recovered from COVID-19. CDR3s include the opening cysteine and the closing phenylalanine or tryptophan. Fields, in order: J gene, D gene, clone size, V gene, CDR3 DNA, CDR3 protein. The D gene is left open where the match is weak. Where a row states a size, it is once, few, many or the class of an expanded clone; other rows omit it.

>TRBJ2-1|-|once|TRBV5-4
TGTGCCAGCAGCTTGGAGGGAGCCTACAATGAGCAGTTCTTC
CASSLEGAYNEQFF
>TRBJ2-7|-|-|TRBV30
TGTGCCTGGAGTTGGACAGCCAACTACGAGCAGTACTTC
CAWSWTANYEQYF
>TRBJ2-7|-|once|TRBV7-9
TGTGCCGCGGGGCTCCTCTACGAGCAGTACTTC
CAAGLLYEQYF
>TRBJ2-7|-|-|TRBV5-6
TGTGCCAGCAGCTCGGGGTTAAGCGAGCAGTACTTC
CASSSGLSEQYF
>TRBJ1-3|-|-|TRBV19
TGTGCCAGTAGAGACCTAAACTGGGGCCACACCATATATTTT
CASRDLNWGHTIYF
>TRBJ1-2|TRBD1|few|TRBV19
TGTGCCAGTAGTATAGGCGGGACAGTAAACTATGGCTACACCTTC
CASSIGGTVNYGYTF
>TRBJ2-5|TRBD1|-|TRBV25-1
TGTGCCAGCCAGATGGACAGGGGGGAGACCCAGTACTTC
CASQMDRGETQYF
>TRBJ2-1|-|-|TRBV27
TGTGCCAGCAACCCTATTGGGGGACTCTCCTACAATGAGCAGTTCTTC
CASNPIGGLSYNEQFF
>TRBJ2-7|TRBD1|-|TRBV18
TGTGCCAGCTCACCTATTAGTGAGACAGGGGCCGGGGAGCAGTACTTC
CASSPISETGAGEQYF
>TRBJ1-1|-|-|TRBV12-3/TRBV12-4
TGTGCCAGCAGAGGGGGTCATTACACTGAAGCTTTCTTT
CASRGGHYTEAFF
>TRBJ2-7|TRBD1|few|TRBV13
TGTGCCAGCAGCTCCCGACAGGGTATACCAACCTACGAGCAGTACTTC
CASSSRQGIPTYEQYF
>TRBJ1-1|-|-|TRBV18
TGTGCCAGCTCACCTTTATCGGGACAAATGAACACTGAAGCTTTCTTT
CASSPLSGQMNTEAFF
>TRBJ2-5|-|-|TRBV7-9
TGTGCCAGCAGCTTTCGGGATTGGCGAGAGACCCAGTACTTC
CASSFRDWRETQYF
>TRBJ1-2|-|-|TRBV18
TGTGCCAGCTCACTATCCGGGACACAGAACTATGGCTACACCTTC
CASSLSGTQNYGYTF
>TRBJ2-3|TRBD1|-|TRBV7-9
TGTGCCAGCAGAGCGAGCCGGGACAGGGTTAGCACAGATACGCAGTATTTT
CASRASRDRVSTDTQYF
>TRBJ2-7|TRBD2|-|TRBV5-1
TGCGCCAGCAGTGCCGGGACTAGTAACGGTGGCTACGAGCAGTACTTC
CASSAGTSNGGYEQYF
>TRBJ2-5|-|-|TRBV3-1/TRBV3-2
TGTGCCAGCAGCCAGATGACTAGTCAAGAGACCCAGTACTTC
CASSQMTSQETQYF
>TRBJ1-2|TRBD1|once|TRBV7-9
TGTGCCAGCAACACTGAACAGGGGTATGGCTACACCTTC
CASNTEQGYGYTF
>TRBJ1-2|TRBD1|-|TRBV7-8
TGTGCCAGCAGCTTAGCGCCTAGGACAGGGTTCATAGGCTACACCTTC
CASSLAPRTGFIGYTF
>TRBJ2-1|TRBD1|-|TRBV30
TGTGCCTGGAGTGTCCGGCGACAGGGGGCGCGAGGTCGACGGTACAATGAGCAGTTCTTC
CAWSVRRQGARGRRYNEQFF
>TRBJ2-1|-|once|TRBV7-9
TGTGCCAGCAGCTTAGGAACGGGAGAGTCCTACAATGAGCAGTTCTTC
CASSLGTGESYNEQFF
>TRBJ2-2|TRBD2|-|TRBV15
TGTGCCACCAGCAGAGTTAGCGGGACCGGGGAGCTGTTTTTT
CATSRVSGTGELFF
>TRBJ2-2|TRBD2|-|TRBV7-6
TGTGCCAGCACCTTACTACTAGCGGGAGGCGCGAACACCGGGGAGCTGTTTTTT
CASTLLLAGGANTGELFF
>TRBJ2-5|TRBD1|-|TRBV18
TGTGCCAGCTCACTCTCCGGACAGGGGACCCAAGAGACCCAGTACTTC
CASSLSGQGTQETQYF
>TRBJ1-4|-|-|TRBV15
TGTGCCACCATCAGTACAACTAATGAAAAACTGTTTTTT
CATISTTNEKLFF
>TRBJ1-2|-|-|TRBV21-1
TGTGCCAGCAGCAAATGGACAGCCCTAGCTAACTATGGCTACACCTTC
CASSKWTALANYGYTF
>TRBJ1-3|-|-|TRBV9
TGTGCCAGCAGCGTAGGTGAGGTCTCTGGAAACACCATATATTTT
CASSVGEVSGNTIYF
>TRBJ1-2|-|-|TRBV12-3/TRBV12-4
TGTGCCAGCAGTCCCTCAGGGTTTCGCTACACCTTC
CASSPSGFRYTF
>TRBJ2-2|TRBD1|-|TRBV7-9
TGTGCCAGCAGCCTAATAACAGGGGGCGTCGGCACCGGGGAGCTGTTTTTT
CASSLITGGVGTGELFF
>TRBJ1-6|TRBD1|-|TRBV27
TGTGCCAGCAGAATGACAGGGAGAATCGGCTCACCCCTCCACTTT
CASRMTGRIGSPLHF
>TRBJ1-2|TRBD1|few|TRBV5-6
TGTGCCAGCAACAAGGGACGACAGGGTATCGGCTACACCTTC
CASNKGRQGIGYTF
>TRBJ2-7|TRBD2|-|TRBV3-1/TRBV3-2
TGTGCCAGCAGCCAAGGGACTAGAGCGGGTGAGCAGTACTTC
CASSQGTRAGEQYF
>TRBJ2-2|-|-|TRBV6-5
TGTGCCAGCAGTTATCGCGTCAGGGTCAGCACCGGGGAGCTGTTTTTT
CASSYRVRVSTGELFF
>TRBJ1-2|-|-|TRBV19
TGTGCCAGTAGTATAGCTAGGCTATCGGGCTACACCTTC
CASSIARLSGYTF